The 23 T cell receptor beta chains reported below all come from one sample, sequenced in a study of blood T cell repertoires in COVID-19. The method was immunoSEQ multiplex PCR; TCRdb's version includes in-frame clones alone and lacks a portion of them. This table holds fewer than 350,000 clones, approximately 90% found once. The sequenced sample was peripheral blood. The receptor source for this set is a man aged 40-50 years with acute or convalescent COVID-19.

This chain connects TRBV12-3 or TRBV12-4 to TRBJ1-3; D uncertain. This CDR3 has 13 residues. V was pared by 7 bases and J by 4 bases, with 11 bases between. CDR3 sequence: CASTFGGGNTIYF. The CDR3 DNA reads as TGTGCCAGCACGTTTGGAGGGGGAAACACCATATATTTT.

The V and J genes are TRBV27 and TRBJ2-3; 11 bases are shared with TRBD1. CDR3 length equals 16 residues. The germline V gene encodes CDR1 MNHEY and CDR2 SMNVEV (reference sequence). The V gene end was trimmed by 3 bases and the J gene end by 4 bases; junction bases not matched to a gene: 6. The CDR3 reads CASSFLPGQGADTQYF. The CDR3 DNA is TGTGCCAGCAGTTTCCTCCCGGGACAGGGGGCAGATACGCAGTATTTT.

The chain links TRBV3-1 (or the pseudogene TRBV3-2) to TRBJ1-6, with TRBD1 matching 7 bases. Trimming took 6 bases from V and 7 from J; bases not matched to a gene: 3. CDR3 size: 13 residues. CDR1 and CDR2 (germline): LGHDT, YNNKEL (reference sequence). In DNA, the CDR3 is TGTGCCAGCAGACAGGGGACGAATTCACCCCTCCACTTT. Its protein product is CASRQGTNSPLHF.

V usage is TRBV5-1 and J usage is TRBJ2-2; perhaps TRBD1 as D (5 bases). V lost 9 bases and J 2 bases, leaving 14 bases between the germline ends. The CDR3 is made up of 14 amino acids. The germline CDR1 and CDR2 sequences are SGHRS and YFSETQ. The CDR3 nucleotides are TGCGCCACCAAAATTGACAGAAACACCGGGGAGCTGTTTTTT. Translation gives CATKIDRNTGELFF.

The V gene is TRBV9, the J gene TRBJ1-4, with a weak D call TRBD1 (5 bases). The CDR3 extends over 16 amino acids. V was pared by 3 bases and J by 0 bases, with 12 bases between. Germline V gene lookup returns CDR1 SGDLS and CDR2 YYNGEE. DNA of the CDR3: TGTGCCAGCAGCGAGGGGCCCAGGGCAACTAATGAAAAACTGTTTTTT. Its protein product is CASSEGPRATNEKLFF. The variable domain in full, completed from reference TRBV9 and TRBJ1-4, reads DSGVTQTPKHLITATGQRVTLRCSPRSGDLSVYWYQQSLDQGLQFLIQYYNGEERAKGNILERFSAQQFPDLHSELNLSSLELGDSALYFCASSEGPRATNEKLFFGSGTQLSVL.

The chain employs TRBV29-1 and TRBJ1-1; D gene unclear. Between the trimmed V and J ends, which lost 3 bases and 3 bases, there was a span of 5 bases. The CDR3 sequence is 11 residues long. CDR1 and CDR2 from the germline V gene are SQVTM and ANQGSEA. The CDR3 protein is CSVDGHTEAFF. CDR3 nucleotides: TGCAGCGTTGATGGGCACACTGAAGCTTTCTTT.

The CDR3 nucleotides are TGTGCCACCAGTGACCTCAAGGGACAGGGGGAAAAGAATGAGCAGTTCTTC. It yields the protein CATSDLKGQGEKNEQFF. This sequence joins TRBV24-1 and TRBJ2-1; TRBD1 matches 11 bases. V was pared by 4 bases and J by 7 bases, with 11 bases of the junction left unmatched. The germline gives CDR1 KGHDR, CDR2 SFDVKD. This CDR3 contains 17 residues.

CDR3 protein: CASSFLGDSPLHF. For the CDR3, the DNA is TGTGCCAGCAGTTTTCTCGGGGATTCACCCCTCCACTTT. The chain carries TRBV12-3 or TRBV12-4 and TRBJ1-6; unclear D gene. The CDR3 length is 13 residues. V gave up 3 bases and J gave up 8 bases, with 8 bases separating them.

The chain carries TRBV15 and TRBJ2-7, with 9 bases fitting TRBD1. This CDR3 comprises 16 residues. Germline V gene data show CDR1 as LNHNV and CDR2 as YYDKDF (reference sequence). J gave up 2 bases and V 0 bases, and 5 bases lay outside the gene matches. CDR3 in amino acids: CATSRDTGGFPYEQYF. CDR3 bases: TGTGCCACCAGCAGAGATACAGGGGGCTTCCCCTACGAGCAGTACTTC.

In DNA, the CDR3 is TGTGCCAGCAGCCAAGATAACCGGGGGGCTTTCTTT. Translating it yields CASSQDNRGAFF. The V and J genes are TRBV3-1 (or the pseudogene TRBV3-2) and TRBJ1-1, with a tentative D call TRBD1 (5 bases). Germline CDR1 LGHDT, CDR2 YNNKEL (reference sequence). The length of the CDR3 is 12 residues. Trimming took off 0 bases at V and 11 bases at J, with 10 bases between the two ends.

Comment on this clone: Other DNA variants within this sample encode the same CDR3. The chain links TRBV5-1 to TRBJ1-2; D unclear. Germline CDR1 and CDR2: SGHRS and YFSETQ. Trimming removed 0 bases at V and 0 bases at J, with 6 bases between. The CDR3 sequence is 14 residues long. CDR3 nucleotide sequence: TGCGCCAGCAGCTTGGAATCTCCTAACTATGGCTACACCTTC. This sequence encodes CASSLESPNYGYTF. Looking up the rest from reference TRBV5-1 and TRBJ1-2 gives the full variable domain: KAGVTQTPRYLIKTRGQQVTLSCSPISGHRSVSWYQQTPGQGLQFLFEYFSETQRNKGNFPGRFSGRQFSNSRSEMNVSTLELGDSALYLCASSLESPNYGYTFGSGTRLTVV.

This rearrangement joins TRBV24-1 to TRBJ1-5; TRBD1 matches 8 bases. With 4 bases clipped from V and 7 bases from J, the junction kept 11 bases outside the gene matches. The CDR3 is 16 amino acids. Germline assignment: CDR1 KGHDR and CDR2 SFDVKD. The DNA of the CDR3 is TGTGCCACCAGTGACTCTGACAGGGGAGAGGGACAGCCCCAGCATTTT. Protein: CATSDSDRGEGQPQHF.

The chain employs TRBV15 and TRBJ1-3; TRBD1 matches 8 bases. CDR3 length equals 17 residues. V was pared by 1 base and J by 0 bases, with 5 bases of the junction left unmatched. Germline V gives CDR1 LNHNV, CDR2 YYDKDF (reference sequence). CDR3 region: CATSRVQGASSGNTIYF. CDR3 coding DNA: TGTGCCACCAGCAGAGTCCAGGGGGCGAGCTCTGGAAACACCATATATTTT.

CDR3 DNA sequence: TGCGCCAGCAAACTGACAGGGCTTAATGAAAAACTGTTTTTT. Residues: CASKLTGLNEKLFF. The genes are TRBV5-1 and TRBJ1-4; 7 positions agree with TRBD1. CDR3 length equals 14 residues. V lost 6 bases and J lost 4; bases outside the gene matches: 6. In germline, CDR1 is SGHRS, CDR2 YFSETQ.

V and J are TRBV6-5 and TRBJ1-2, with 7 bases aligning to TRBD1. CDR3 length: 14 residues. The V gene's germline CDR1 is MNHEY and CDR2 SVGAGI. After removal of 5 bases from V and 4 bases from J, the junction contained 7 bases not matched to a gene. CDR3 loop: CASSPQGEFYGYTF. The CDR3 bases are TGTGCCAGCAGTCCCCAGGGGGAATTCTATGGCTACACCTTC.

The rearrangement joins TRBV6-5 to TRBJ1-1, with D possibly matching TRBD1 (5 bases). The CDR3 runs to 13 residues. V was cut by 4 bases and J by 6 bases, with 12 bases left in between. Looked up from germline, CDR1 is MNHEY and CDR2 is SVGAGI. The CDR3 sequence: CASSSPSRAEAFF. CDR3 DNA: TGTGCCAGCAGTTCCCCCTCCAGGGCTGAAGCTTTCTTT.

This clone was found a few times. The J gene is TRBJ1-3, the V gene TRBV11-2, with D perhaps TRBD1 (5 bases). V dropped 4 bases and J dropped 8 bases, with 9 bases sitting between them. CDR3 length: 12 residues. Germline CDR1 SGHAT, CDR2 FQNNGV. The CDR3 DNA is TGTGCCAGCAGCTCACAGGCGGACACCATATATTTT. This translates into CASSSQADTIYF.

The chain carries TRBV3-1 (or the pseudogene TRBV3-2) and TRBJ2-1, with D perhaps TRBD1 (6 bases). Germline V gene sequence: CDR1 LGHDT, CDR2 YNNKEL (reference sequence). V lost 4 bases, J lost 1 base, and 14 bases lay in between. There are 16 residues in the CDR3. The chain's CDR3 is CASSRKGVGSYNEQFF. The DNA of the CDR3 is TGTGCCAGCAGCCGCAAGGGGGTAGGGTCCTACAATGAGCAGTTCTTC.

The rearrangement joins TRBV11-2 to TRBJ1-1, with D tentatively TRBD1 (6 bases). V lost 5 bases and J 8 bases, leaving 21 bases between the germline ends. Per the germline V gene, CDR1 is SGHAT and CDR2 is FQNNGV. This CDR3 is 15 amino acids long. For the CDR3, the DNA is TGTGCCAGCAGCCCCTCCCATGGCCAGGGGACCGAAGCTTTCTTT. Translating gives CASSPSHGQGTEAFF. Looking up the rest from reference TRBV11-2 and TRBJ1-1 gives the full variable domain: EAGVAQSPRYKIIEKRQSVAFWCNPISGHATLYWYQQILGQGPKLLIQFQNNGVVDDSQLPKDRFSAERLKGVDSTLKIQPAKLEDSAVYLCASSPSHGQGTEAFFGQGTRLTVV.

This rearrangement joins TRBV5-1 to TRBJ2-1; unclear D gene. V lost 1 base, J lost 0 bases, and 11 bases lay in between. The CDR3 contains 16 residues. Germline assignment: CDR1 SGHRS and CDR2 YFSETQ. The CDR3 region has the DNA TGCGCCAGCAGCTTGTCCTTGGGCAGCTCCTACAATGAGCAGTTCTTC. Translating gives CASSLSLGSSYNEQFF.

The chain joins TRBV5-1 to TRBJ1-6; no firm D call. The CDR3 sequence is 14 residues long. V was trimmed by 2 bases and J by 8 bases, leaving 11 bases between them. Germline CDR1 and CDR2: SGHRS and YFSETQ. The CDR3 DNA follows: TGCGCCAGCAGCTTTGGCACCCTAGATTCACCCCTCCACTTT. Translated, it gives CASSFGTLDSPLHF.

The chain joins TRBV10-1 to TRBJ1-1; D uncertain. V was cut by 5 bases and J by 3 bases, with 10 bases left in between. The CDR3 has 13 amino acids. Germline CDR1 and CDR2: WNHNN and SYGVQD (reference sequence). Here the CDR3 reads CASSPREDTEAFF. CDR3 in DNA: TGCGCCAGCAGTCCGAGGGAGGACACTGAAGCTTTCTTT.

The CDR3 sequence is CATDRGAYNEQFF. DNA for the CDR3: TGTGCTACGGACCGGGGGGCCTACAATGAGCAGTTCTTC. V usage is TRBV2 and J usage is TRBJ2-1; 7 nucleotides line up with TRBD2. The CDR3 runs to 13 residues. From germline, CDR1 is SNHLY and CDR2 FYNNEI.